This TCR beta chain came from a study of blood T cell repertoires in COVID-19. Whole-study context: The United States, Italy and Spain supplied acute and convalescent COVID-19 samples. The cDNA or gDNA used as material had been derived from T cells, B-cell-depleted T cells, or PBMCs.

Original handling: The assay estimated nucleated cells by amplifying reference gene primers. Using immunoSEQ multiplex PCR, the repertoire was profiled, and TCRdb retains in-frame clones only, with some absent. The DNA was the basis for D and trimming; V, J and clone size are from that table. The repertoire includes around 26,000 clones, around 89% of them detected once, and less than 3% sits in the top ten. This receptor was taken from a human donor in a cohort sampled during active COVID-19. Sequenced material: peripheral blood.

The CDR3 nucleotides read TGTGCCAGCACATTGAACAAGTACACTGAAGCTTTCTTT. Its translation: CASTLNKYTEAFF. The chain employs TRBV28 and TRBJ1-1; D uncertain. There are 13 residues in the CDR3. Germline V gene lookup returns CDR1 MDHEN and CDR2 SYDVKM. The V end was cut by 7 bases, the J end by 3 bases, with 12 bases between.